Below are 27 T cell receptor beta chains sequenced from a single sample in a study of T cells after posttransplantation cyclophosphamide. The naive gate required viable CD3+CD4+ or CD3+CD8+ cells with CCR7+CD45RA+CD45RO-CD95-CD27+CD28+ phenotype. Clones were read by immunoSEQ multiplex PCR, and TCRdb kept only the in-frame ones, dropping some. The sample includes about 32,000 clones, 91% of them seen just once. Sequencing was carried out using naive CD4+ T cells sorted from blood. These receptors all come from a man aged 25-45 years in good health and a related stem cell transplant donor.

The chain links TRBV18 to TRBJ2-7; 8 bases agree with TRBD1. Germline CDR1 and CDR2: KGHSH and LQKENI. V lost 3 bases, J lost 6 bases, and 4 bases stayed unmatched. The CDR3 has 13 residues. The CDR3 region has the DNA TGTGCCAGCTCACCGGACAGGGATCGCGAGCAGTACTTC. It codes for CASSPDRDREQYF.

This clone was counted only a few times. V gene TRBV19 combines with J gene TRBJ1-4; D perhaps matches TRBD1 (5 bases). Trimming pared 6 bases from V and 0 bases from J, leaving 8 bases between. Germline values: CDR1 LNHDA, CDR2 SQIVND (reference sequence). The CDR3 is 14 residues long. The CDR3 sequence is CASRDSATNEKLFF. In nucleotides, the CDR3 is TGTGCCAGTAGAGACAGTGCAACTAATGAAAAACTGTTTTTT.

This chain uses TRBV6-5 with TRBJ2-7; perhaps TRBD2 as D (6 bases). V was clipped by 5 bases and J by 7 bases, with 12 bases between them. CDR3 length equals 12 residues. Per the germline V gene, CDR1 is MNHEY and CDR2 is SVGAGI. The CDR3: CASSNYAGEQYF. For the CDR3, the DNA is TGTGCCAGCAGTAACTATGCGGGGGAGCAGTACTTC.

This clone was detected once. The V call is TRBV7-6, the J call TRBJ2-5; D is undetermined. Germline assignment: CDR1 SGHVS and CDR2 FNYEAQ. V lost 3 bases and J lost 6, with 8 bases in between. There are 12 residues in the CDR3. The CDR3 loop is CASSFASQTQYF. The CDR3 nucleotides read TGTGCCAGCAGCTTTGCGTCTCAGACCCAGTACTTC. The whole variable domain, filled in from reference TRBV7-6 and TRBJ2-5, reads GAGVSQSPRYKVTKRGQDVALRCDPISGHVSLYWYRQALGQGPEFLTYFNYEAQQDKSGLPNDRFSAERPEGSISTLTIQRTEQRDSAMYRCASSFASQTQYFGPGTRLLVL.

The chain employs TRBV5-4 and TRBJ2-3; 11 nucleotides line up with TRBD2. Germline V gene sequence: CDR1 SGHNT, CDR2 YYREEE (reference sequence). This CDR3 comprises 16 residues. J gave up 6 bases and V 3 bases, and 9 bases lay outside the gene matches. CDR3 protein: CASSSGLAGARDTQYF. The DNA for the CDR3 is TGTGCCAGCAGCTCCGGACTAGCGGGCGCGCGTGATACGCAGTATTTT.

This rearrangement joins TRBV11-3 to TRBJ1-1; TRBD1 matches 9 bases. After removal of 5 bases from V and 4 bases from J, the junction contained 8 bases not matched to a gene. Germline values: CDR1 SGHNT, CDR2 YENEEA. The CDR3 has 15 amino acids. CDR3 DNA sequence: TGTGCCAGCAGCCGAACAGGGGGCAAGGGCACTGAAGCTTTCTTT. Encoded protein: CASSRTGGKGTEAFF.

This chain links TRBV6-1 with TRBJ2-7; no definite D call. CDR3 size: 14 residues. Trimming took 8 bases from V and 0 from J, leaving 14 bases between them. The germline V gene encodes CDR1 MNHNS and CDR2 SASEGT. This CDR3 is CASRLVGGSYEQYF. As DNA, the CDR3 is TGTGCCAGCCGACTGGTGGGTGGCTCCTACGAGCAGTACTTC.

The V and J genes are TRBV7-2 and TRBJ2-7; the match to TRBD2 covers 8 bases. Germline-derived CDR1 and CDR2 are SGHTA and FQGNSA. The CDR3 covers 14 residues. V was pared by 5 bases and J by 6 bases, with 9 bases of the junction left unmatched. The CDR3 coding sequence is TGTGCCAGCAGCCCGGGACTAGGAAGACGCGAGCAGTACTTC. Protein product: CASSPGLGRREQYF.

The chain carries TRBV11-1 and TRBJ1-6; 8 nucleotides line up with TRBD1. V trimming: 5 bases; J trimming: 10 bases; junction bases outside the gene matches: 10. The CDR3 runs to 15 residues. Germline V gene data show CDR1 as SGHAT and CDR2 as FQDESV (reference sequence). CDR3 amino acids: CASSPGQEKSSPLHF. CDR3 coding DNA: TGTGCCAGCAGCCCGGGACAGGAAAAATCATCACCCCTCCACTTT. The variable domain in full, with the rest retrieved from reference TRBV11-1 and TRBJ1-6, is EAEVAQSPRYKITEKSQAVAFWCDPISGHATLYWYRQILGQGPELLVQFQDESVVDDSQLPKDRFSAERLKGVDSTLKIQPAELGDSAMYLCASSPGQEKSSPLHFGNGTRLTVT.

The chain has TRBV9 and TRBJ1-2; D is ambiguous. Looked up from germline, CDR1 is SGDLS and CDR2 is YYNGEE. The V end lost 3 bases, the J end lost 3 bases, and 9 bases lay between the germline ends. The CDR3 contains 13 residues. The CDR3 is CASSATADYGYTF. The CDR3 nucleotides are TGTGCCAGCAGCGCCACAGCTGACTATGGCTACACCTTC. The whole variable domain, filled in from reference TRBV9 and TRBJ1-2, reads DSGVTQTPKHLITATGQRVTLRCSPRSGDLSVYWYQQSLDQGLQFLIQYYNGEERAKGNILERFSAQQFPDLHSELNLSSLELGDSALYFCASSATADYGYTFGSGTRLTVV.

This chain connects TRBV4-1 to TRBJ1-4; 7 bases line up with TRBD1. The junction had 4 bases not matched to a gene; V was cut back by 5 bases and J by 4 bases. The V gene's germline CDR1 is MGHRA and CDR2 YSYEKL. The CDR3 consists of 14 residues. This CDR3 is CASSSDRNNEKLFF. The CDR3, as DNA: TGCGCCAGCAGCTCGGACAGGAATAATGAAAAACTGTTTTTT.

To note about this clone: The germline gene is not matched at one end of the junction; a read error may be the cause. The J gene is TRBJ2-1, the V gene TRBV7-7; 10 bases fit TRBD1. The CDR3 loop spans 14 amino acids. Looked up from germline, CDR1 is SSHAT and CDR2 is FNYEAQ (reference sequence). CDR3: CASSPRQGAREQFF. CDR3 nucleotide sequence: TGTGCTAGCAGCCCACGACAGGGGGCGCGGGAGCAGTTCTTC.

The chain is built from TRBV6-6 and TRBJ2-7, with D possibly matching TRBD1 (6 bases). CDR3 length: 14 amino acids. Between the trimmed V and J ends, which lost 5 bases and 1 base, there was a span of 12 bases. Germline V gene sequence: CDR1 MNHNY, CDR2 SVGAGI (reference sequence). This chain's CDR3 is CASSGTTPSYEQYF. The CDR3 bases are TGTGCCAGCAGTGGGACAACCCCGTCCTACGAGCAGTACTTC.

The V and J genes are TRBV25-1 and TRBJ1-1; possible D gene TRBD1, 6 bases. Germline CDR1 MGHDK, CDR2 SYGVNS. The ends were cut back, 1 base at V and 1 base at J, with 10 bases in the middle. The CDR3 has 15 amino acids. Here the CDR3 reads CASSESGRGNTEAFF. The CDR3 nucleotides are TGTGCCAGCAGTGAATCTGGCAGGGGGAACACTGAAGCTTTCTTT.

This clone was counted once. This chain joins TRBV14 and TRBJ2-5, with 7 nucleotides matching TRBD1. CDR1 and CDR2 from the germline V gene are SGHDN and FVKESK. Unmatched junction bases numbered 14, after V lost 2 bases and J lost 5 bases. The CDR3 extends over 17 amino acids. The CDR3 reads CASSQQLGRGNKETQYF. CDR3 coding DNA: TGTGCCAGCAGCCAACAGTTGGGCAGGGGGAACAAGGAGACCCAGTACTTC.

The rearrangement uses TRBV6-1 and TRBJ2-5, with 9 nucleotides matching TRBD2. After removal of 8 bases from V and 5 bases from J, the junction contained 12 bases not matched to a gene. This CDR3 comprises 15 residues. Germline V gene lookup returns CDR1 MNHNS and CDR2 SASEGT. CDR3 region: CASFLAGTMRETQYF. The CDR3 nucleotides read TGTGCCAGCTTCCTAGCGGGGACTATGCGGGAGACCCAGTACTTC.

About this clone itself: Germline is not matched at one junction end, which may reflect a read error. The chain uses TRBV7-9 and TRBJ2-2, with TRBD2 identical over 8 bases. CDR3 size: 15 residues. The V gene's germline CDR1 is SEHNR and CDR2 FQNEAQ (reference sequence). The CDR3 DNA is TGTGCCAGCACCTTAAGCGGGGGGAACACCGGGGAGCTGTTTTTT. It encodes CASTLSGGNTGELFF.

V gene TRBV4-1 combines with J gene TRBJ2-3, with 11 bases fitting TRBD2. Trimming at V came to 0 bases and at J to 0 bases, leaving 8 bases not matched to a gene. The germline V gene encodes CDR1 MGHRA and CDR2 YSYEKL. The CDR3 is 19 residues long. The CDR3 reads CASSQDKGLAGGSTDTQYF. The CDR3 coding sequence is TGCGCCAGCAGCCAAGATAAAGGGCTAGCGGGGGGTAGCACAGATACGCAGTATTTT.

The chain recombines TRBV4-1 with TRBJ2-3; 10 bases are shared with TRBD2. J was trimmed by 6 bases and V by 1 base; bases with no gene match: 4. Germline V gene lookup returns CDR1 MGHRA and CDR2 YSYEKL. This CDR3 has 15 amino acids. CDR3 nucleotides: TGCGCCAGCAGCCAAGGTAGCGGGGGGCCGGATACGCAGTATTTT. It specifies CASSQGSGGPDTQYF.

The chain employs TRBV4-1 and TRBJ1-4; D is undetermined. Per the germline V gene, CDR1 is MGHRA and CDR2 is YSYEKL. The V end lost 0 bases, the J end lost 4 bases, and 9 bases lay between the germline ends. This CDR3 has 15 amino acids. The CDR3 spells CASSQDRGINEKLFF. The CDR3 DNA follows: TGCGCCAGCAGCCAAGACCGCGGGATTAATGAAAAACTGTTTTTT.

V is TRBV4-2 and J is TRBJ2-3; 10 bases are shared with TRBD2. The germline CDR1 and CDR2 sequences are LGHNA and YNFKEQ. Trimming cost V 1 base and J 0 bases; bases outside gene matches: 7. There are 18 residues in the CDR3. CDR3 residues: CASSQGISGGTSTDTQYF. In DNA, the CDR3 is TGTGCCAGCAGCCAAGGTATTAGCGGGGGGACTAGCACAGATACGCAGTATTTT.

The rearrangement links TRBV4-3 to TRBJ2-5, with TRBD2 matching 9 bases. V trimming: 0 bases; J trimming: 5 bases; junction bases outside the gene matches: 10. The CDR3 is made up of 17 amino acids. Germline lookup yields CDR1 LGHNA and CDR2 YSLEER. Here the CDR3 reads CASSQEARGGAWETQYF. For the CDR3, the DNA is TGCGCCAGCAGCCAAGAGGCGCGGGGGGGGGCCTGGGAGACCCAGTACTTC.

The chain employs TRBV19 and TRBJ1-3; D not resolved. The CDR3 has 13 amino acids. Germline V gene data show CDR1 as LNHDA and CDR2 as SQIVND (reference sequence). V dropped 3 bases and J dropped 4 bases, with 7 bases sitting between them. The CDR3 sequence is CASSITAGNTIYF. DNA of the CDR3: TGTGCCAGTAGTATTACAGCCGGAAACACCATATATTTT.

The J gene is TRBJ2-7, the V gene TRBV9, with D perhaps matching TRBD2 (5 bases). This CDR3 is built from 14 residues. Looked up from germline, CDR1 is SGDLS and CDR2 is YYNGEE. V gave up 0 bases and J gave up 2 bases, with 9 bases separating them. CDR3 region: CASSVDSEPYEQYF. The CDR3, as DNA: TGTGCCAGCAGCGTAGATAGCGAACCCTACGAGCAGTACTTC. Full variable domain (missing parts from reference TRBV9 and TRBJ2-7): DSGVTQTPKHLITATGQRVTLRCSPRSGDLSVYWYQQSLDQGLQFLIQYYNGEERAKGNILERFSAQQFPDLHSELNLSSLELGDSALYFCASSVDSEPYEQYFGPGTRLTVT.

This rearrangement joins TRBV6-5 to TRBJ2-3; 7 nucleotides match TRBD2. V shed 10 bases, J shed 2 bases, and the junction held 6 bases outside the gene matches. Germline V CDR1 and CDR2: MNHEY, SVGAGI. The CDR3 totals 13 residues. CDR3 region: CATLAGVTDTQYF. The CDR3, as DNA: TGTGCCACCTTAGCGGGCGTCACAGATACGCAGTATTTT.

The rearrangement uses TRBV19 and TRBJ1-2; 8 nucleotides line up with TRBD1. The length of the CDR3 is 13 residues. Germline V gene data show CDR1 as LNHDA and CDR2 as SQIVND (reference sequence). The J segment lost 4 bases and the V segment lost 9 bases, leaving 7 bases of the junction unmatched. CDR3 loop: CASGHGTGYGYTF. DNA for the CDR3: TGTGCCAGCGGCCACGGGACAGGCTATGGCTACACCTTC.

About this clone: In this CDR3 the conserved last residue, phenylalanine or tryptophan, is missing, so a read error is likely. CDR3 nucleotide sequence: TGCGCCAGCAGCCACCCCACCGGACACCGCCAGGACACTGAAGCTTTCCTT. Encoded protein: CASSHPTGHRQDTEAFL. V usage is TRBV4-1 and J usage is TRBJ1-1; weak D call: TRBD1 (5 bases). CDR1 and CDR2 (germline): MGHRA, YSYEKL. The length of the CDR3 is 17 residues. The ends were cut back, 3 bases at V and 3 bases at J, with 20 bases in the middle.